These 30 T cell receptor beta chains came from one sample sequenced in a study of T cell changes during pregnancy in multiple sclerosis. The table came from immunoSEQ multiplex PCR; TCRdb's copy has only in-frame clones and leaves some out. Among around 63,000 clones listed, around 91% were seen once. The specimen comprised peripheral blood, sampled in the third trimester of pregnancy. The receptors here all came from a female donor in good health, enrolled as a control in a pregnancy study.

The chain has TRBV4-1 and TRBJ2-1; 9 nucleotides match TRBD2. This CDR3 is 19 amino acids long. Trimming cost V 0 bases and J 3 bases; bases outside gene matches: 12. Germline V gene lookup returns CDR1 MGHRA and CDR2 YSYEKL. The CDR3 DNA sequence: TGCGCCAGCAGCCAAGAATCTAGCGGGAAGTTCAGGGTCTACAATGAGCAGTTCTTC. Amino acids: CASSQESSGKFRVYNEQFF.

The J gene is TRBJ2-1, the V gene TRBV10-3; 8 positions agree with TRBD1. With V trimmed by 8 bases and J by 0 bases, 15 bases remained unmatched. This CDR3 is built from 18 residues. Per the germline V gene, CDR1 is ENHRY and CDR2 is SYGVKD. The CDR3 loop reads CAIERAQGDRGSYNEQFF. In DNA, the CDR3 is TGTGCCATCGAAAGGGCACAGGGGGATAGAGGCTCCTACAATGAGCAGTTCTTC.

This clone was counted once. This chain joins TRBV2 and TRBJ2-3; the match to TRBD1 covers 8 bases. The CDR3 has 15 amino acids. Trimming at V came to 6 bases and at J to 2 bases, leaving 7 bases not matched to a gene. The V gene's germline CDR1 is SNHLY and CDR2 FYNNEI. The CDR3 nucleotides read TGTGCCAGCAGCCTTCGACAGGGGACCACAGATACGCAGTATTTT. Protein product: CASSLRQGTTDTQYF.

V and J are TRBV27 and TRBJ1-2; no definite D call. Trimming left V 6 bases short and J 6 bases short, with 8 bases between. The CDR3 runs 11 residues. Germline assignment: CDR1 MNHEY and CDR2 SMNVEV (reference sequence). The CDR3 loop reads CASRRGHGYTF. In DNA, the CDR3 is TGTGCCAGCAGACGGGGTCATGGCTACACCTTC.

The J gene is TRBJ2-3, the V gene TRBV6-1; 10 bases line up with TRBD2. The ends lost 4 bases at V and 6 bases at J; junction bases unmatched: 13. The CDR3 consists of 17 residues. CDR1 and CDR2 (germline): MNHNS, SASEGT. CDR3 DNA: TGTGCCAGCAGTGCTGCCGCTAGCGGGGGTGCTGCGGATACGCAGTATTTT. It translates to CASSAAASGGAADTQYF.

This clone appeared once. J is TRBJ1-4 and V is TRBV28; 9 nucleotides line up with TRBD1. CDR1 is MDHEN, CDR2 SYDVKM, per germline. Trimming cost V 3 bases and J 8 bases; bases outside gene matches: 4. CDR3 length: 14 amino acids. CDR3 sequence (DNA): TGTGCCAGCAGTTTCGGACAGGGGCGGGAAAAACTGTTTTTT. It is translated as CASSFGQGREKLFF. Drawing the rest from reference TRBV28 and TRBJ1-4, the complete variable domain is DVKVTQSSRYLVKRTGEKVFLECVQDMDHENMFWYRQDPGLGLRLIYFSYDVKMKEKGDIPEGYSVSREKKERFSLILESASTNQTSMYLCASSFGQGREKLFFGSGTQLSVL.

The gene calls are TRBV18 and TRBJ1-5; TRBD1 is a possible D gene (6 bases). Trimming took off 8 bases at V and 4 bases at J, with 15 bases between the two ends. Germline V gene lookup returns CDR1 KGHSH and CDR2 LQKENI. CDR3 length: 14 residues. In DNA, the CDR3 is TGTGCCAGCGCATCTACAGGGCTGAATCAGCCCCAGCATTTT. Encoded protein: CASASTGLNQPQHF.

The chain employs TRBV6-1 and TRBJ2-5; TRBD2 might be the D (6 bases). This CDR3 spans 14 amino acids. Per germline, CDR1 MNHNS and CDR2 SASEGT. The V gene lost 8 bases and the J gene lost 1 base, with 14 bases spanning the gap. In nucleotides, the CDR3 is TGTGCCAGCGGGGTCATGGGGGGCCAAGAGACCCAGTACTTC. Translation gives CASGVMGGQETQYF.

The rearrangement uses TRBV2 and TRBJ1-1; maybe TRBD1 (5 bases). The CDR3 is 15 amino acids. Germline-derived CDR1 and CDR2 are SNHLY and FYNNEI. V was trimmed by 3 bases and J by 6 bases, leaving 17 bases between them. The CDR3 DNA sequence: TGTGCCAGCAGTGATGGGGCCGTCCTCCCCGCTGAAGCTTTCTTT. Its protein product is CASSDGAVLPAEAFF.

This chain connects TRBV19 to TRBJ2-1; weak D call: TRBD1 (6 bases). CDR3 length: 12 residues. The germline V and J ends were trimmed by 8 bases and 4 bases, with 9 bases remaining between them. Germline V gene lookup returns CDR1 LNHDA and CDR2 SQIVND (reference sequence). CDR3 sequence reads: CASAGAYNEQFF. The CDR3, as DNA: TGTGCCAGTGCAGGGGCATACAATGAGCAGTTCTTC.

The chain couples TRBV5-4 to TRBJ2-1, with TRBD2 matching over 11 bases. V gave up 5 bases and J gave up 5 bases; unmatched junction bases: 6. Germline V lookup: CDR1 SGHNT, CDR2 YYREEE (reference sequence). The CDR3 is made up of 15 amino acids. This CDR3 is CASSPRTSGHNEQFF. Written as DNA, the CDR3 is TGTGCCAGCAGTCCGAGGACTAGCGGGCACAATGAGCAGTTCTTC.

This clone was counted a single time. The rearrangement joins TRBV18 to TRBJ2-5; D perhaps matches TRBD2 (5 bases). This CDR3 contains 14 residues. CDR1 KGHSH and CDR2 LQKENI come from the germline V gene. Deletions cut 2 bases from V and 1 base from J, with 8 bases between. CDR3 in amino acids: CASSPGLGQETQYF. The CDR3, as DNA: TGTGCCAGCTCACCAGGACTGGGCCAAGAGACCCAGTACTTC.

V and J are TRBV7-9 and TRBJ1-1, with TRBD1 matching over 11 bases. Germline CDR1 SEHNR, CDR2 FQNEAQ (reference sequence). V trimming: 3 bases; J trimming: 3 bases; junction bases outside the gene matches: 9. The CDR3 sequence is 17 residues long. CDR3 sequence: CASSLDRGQGGDTEAFF. As DNA, the CDR3 is TGTGCCAGCAGCTTGGACAGGGGGCAGGGAGGGGACACTGAAGCTTTCTTT.

The rearrangement uses TRBV28 and TRBJ2-7; D is possibly TRBD1 (6 bases). CDR3 length: 14 residues. The germline gives CDR1 MDHEN, CDR2 SYDVKM. The V and J ends lost 0 bases and 1 base respectively, with 7 bases between them. CDR3 amino acids: CASSLWDSSYEQYF. The DNA of the CDR3 is TGTGCCAGCAGTTTATGGGACAGTTCCTACGAGCAGTACTTC.

V and J are TRBV4-1 and TRBJ2-3, with 9 bases matching TRBD2. This CDR3 is built from 17 residues. CDR1 and CDR2 from the germline V gene are MGHRA and YSYEKL. The trim removed 0 bases at V and 1 base at J, leaving 5 bases unmatched. CDR3 sequence reads: CASSQEGTSTRTDTQYF. The CDR3 DNA sequence: TGCGCCAGCAGCCAAGAGGGGACTAGCACCCGCACAGATACGCAGTATTTT.

This rearrangement joins TRBV23-1 to TRBJ2-7; 7 bases match TRBD2. TRBV23-1 has ORF status, its function being uncertain. The CDR3 length is 15 residues. The V segment lost 6 bases and the J segment 0 bases; nucleotides outside the gene matches: 8. The CDR3 loop reads CASSRLAVSSYEQYF. The CDR3 coding sequence is TGCGCCAGCAGCCGACTAGCCGTCAGCTCCTACGAGCAGTACTTC.

The rearrangement uses TRBV2 and TRBJ1-1, with a possible D match to TRBD1 (5 bases). Trimming stripped 7 bases from V and 3 bases from J, with 15 bases between. Germline V gene data show CDR1 as SNHLY and CDR2 as FYNNEI. The length of the CDR3 is 14 residues. CDR3 in DNA: TGTGCCAGCAAGCCCAGGGCCTTGGACACTGAAGCTTTCTTT. It yields the protein CASKPRALDTEAFF.

This clone appeared many times. The rearrangement joins TRBV5-4 to TRBJ1-2; D uncertain. Germline lookup yields CDR1 SGHNT and CDR2 YYREEE (reference sequence). V was trimmed by 4 bases and J by 4 bases, leaving 14 bases between them. The CDR3 contains 14 residues. The CDR3 bases are TGTGCCAGCAGCCCGACGGGAGGGCCCTATGGCTACACCTTC. As protein: CASSPTGGPYGYTF.

The V and J genes are TRBV5-1 and TRBJ1-6; 9 bases agree with TRBD1. The germline V gene encodes CDR1 SGHRS and CDR2 YFSETQ. The CDR3 runs 15 residues. V was clipped by 4 bases and J by 10 bases; unmatched bases: 9. CDR3 region: CASSPPGQGQSPLHF. CDR3 in DNA: TGCGCCAGCAGCCCACCAGGACAGGGGCAATCACCCCTCCACTTT.

This chain connects TRBV9 to TRBJ2-2; weak D call: TRBD1 (6 bases). V lost 0 bases to trimming and J lost 4 bases, with 7 bases between them. In germline, CDR1 is SGDLS, CDR2 YYNGEE. The CDR3 contains 14 residues. CDR3 sequence reads: CASSVGGGTGELFF. The CDR3 DNA follows: TGTGCCAGCAGCGTAGGAGGGGGCACCGGGGAGCTGTTTTTT.

This chain joins TRBV29-1 and TRBJ2-7, with D possibly TRBD1 on 5 matching bases. Between the trimmed V and J ends, which lost 0 bases and 1 base, there was a span of 13 bases. Germline lookup yields CDR1 SQVTM and CDR2 ANQGSEA. The CDR3 length is 15 residues. The CDR3 sequence: CSVEDPRRESYEQYF. For the CDR3, the DNA is TGCAGCGTTGAAGATCCCCGCAGGGAATCCTACGAGCAGTACTTC.

Here the CDR3 reads CAWSVRVAAPPSNSYNEQFF. In DNA form, the CDR3 reads TGTGCCTGGAGTGTACGAGTAGCGGCCCCACCTTCCAACTCCTACAATGAGCAGTTCTTC. The chain links TRBV30 to TRBJ2-1, with a tentative D call TRBD2 (6 bases). Trimming took 0 bases from V and 0 from J, leaving 24 bases between them. Per the germline V gene, CDR1 is GTSNPN and CDR2 is SVGIG (reference sequence). This CDR3 comprises 20 residues.

This clone was observed once. V gene TRBV5-6 combines with J gene TRBJ1-4; 9 bases fit TRBD1. Germline CDR1 and CDR2: SGHDT and YYEEEE. Trimming removed 3 bases from V and 8 bases from J; junction bases left unmatched: 11. The CDR3 sequence is 16 residues long. In DNA form, the CDR3 reads TGTGCCAGCAGCTCCCTGACAGGGGGGTTTCAGGAAAAACTGTTTTTT. This gives the protein CASSSLTGGFQEKLFF.

The rearrangement joins TRBV29-1 to TRBJ2-2; unclear D gene. The CDR3 runs to 12 residues. The V end was cut by 5 bases, the J end by 1 base, with 5 bases between. CDR1 and CDR2 from the germline V gene are SQVTM and ANQGSEA. The CDR3 nucleotides read TGCAGCGTTTACAAGAACACCGGGGAGCTGTTTTTT. Protein sequence: CSVYKNTGELFF.

J is TRBJ2-1 and V is TRBV19, with TRBD2 matching 8 bases. V dropped 5 bases and J dropped 8; count of bases not matched to a gene: 5. Germline loops: CDR1 LNHDA, CDR2 SQIVND (reference sequence). CDR3 length: 13 residues. This CDR3 is CASSVSGTDEQFF. The CDR3 DNA sequence: TGTGCCAGTAGTGTTAGCGGGACCGATGAGCAGTTCTTC.

The V gene is TRBV10-2, the J gene TRBJ2-3; a weak D match, TRBD2 (7 bases). Germline assignment: CDR1 WSHSY and CDR2 SAAADI. V dropped 6 bases and J dropped 0 bases, with 13 bases sitting between them. The CDR3 has 15 residues. The CDR3 bases are TGCGCCAGCAGGGGGGGCGGGGGTAGCACAGATACGCAGTATTTT. Translating it yields CASRGGGGSTDTQYF.

The chain combines TRBV25-1 with TRBJ2-5; no firm D call. Trimming pared 11 bases from V and 3 bases from J, leaving 16 bases between. CDR3 length equals 13 residues. CDR1 MGHDK and CDR2 SYGVNS come from the germline V gene. CDR3 protein: CALSSVLKETQYF. For the CDR3, the DNA is TGTGCCCTGAGCAGCGTATTGAAAGAGACCCAGTACTTC.

This clone has only one observation. The chain combines TRBV9 with TRBJ2-1, with TRBD1 as a possible D gene (5 bases). Trimming removed 4 bases at V and 7 bases at J, with 9 bases between. CDR3 length: 12 residues. The germline V gene has CDR1 SGDLS and CDR2 YYNGEE. The CDR3 DNA is TGTGCCAGCAGCCCATCAGGGAATGAGCAGTTCTTC. Protein sequence: CASSPSGNEQFF.

CDR3 in DNA: TGTGCCAGCAGCCAAGGACCTAGCGGGGGGATCGATGAGCAGTTCTTC. Its protein product is CASSQGPSGGIDEQFF. The chain employs TRBV4-2 and TRBJ2-1; 11 nucleotides align to TRBD2. The germline V gene encodes CDR1 LGHNA and CDR2 YNFKEQ. The CDR3 has 16 residues. V shed 1 base and J 8 bases; nucleotides not matched to a gene: 7.

The gene calls are TRBV7-8 and TRBJ2-1; 9 bases are shared with TRBD2. Germline V gene sequence: CDR1 SGHVS, CDR2 FQNEAQ. V lost 7 bases and J lost 2; bases outside the gene matches: 6. The CDR3 is 15 residues long. The CDR3 sequence is CASTHRLAAYNEQFF. The CDR3 DNA is TGTGCCAGCACCCACCGACTAGCGGCCTACAATGAGCAGTTCTTC.